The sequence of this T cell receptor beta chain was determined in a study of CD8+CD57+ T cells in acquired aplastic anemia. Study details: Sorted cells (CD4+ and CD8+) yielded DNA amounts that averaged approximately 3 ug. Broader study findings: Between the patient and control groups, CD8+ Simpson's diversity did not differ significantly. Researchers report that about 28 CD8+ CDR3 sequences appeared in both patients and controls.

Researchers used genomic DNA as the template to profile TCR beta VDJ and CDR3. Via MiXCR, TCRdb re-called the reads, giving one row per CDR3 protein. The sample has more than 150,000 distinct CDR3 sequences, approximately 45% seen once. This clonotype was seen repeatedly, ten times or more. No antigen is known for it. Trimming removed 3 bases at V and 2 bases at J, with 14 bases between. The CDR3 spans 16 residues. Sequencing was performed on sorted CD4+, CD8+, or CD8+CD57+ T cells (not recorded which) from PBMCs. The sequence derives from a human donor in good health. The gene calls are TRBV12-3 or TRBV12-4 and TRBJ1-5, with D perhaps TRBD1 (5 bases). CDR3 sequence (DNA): TGTGCCAGCAGTTTTTCGGCAGGGTTTGGCAATCAGCCCCAGCATTTT. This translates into CASSFSAGFGNQPQHF.